This TCR beta chain was sequenced for a study of CD8+ T cells in alopecia areata. Treatment specified: oral pan-JAK inhibitor, 5-10 mg twice daily. Peripheral blood and lesional scalp punch biopsies came from alopecia areata patients. Extraction and reverse transcription of RNA yielded cDNA as the sequencing template. The repertoire was sequenced with immunoSEQ multiplex PCR; TCRdb's copy has only in-frame clones and lacks some. The table records under 350,000 clones, 58% of them present only once. Per germline, CDR1 MDHEN and CDR2 SYDVKM. The CDR3 contains 15 residues. With 1 base clipped from V and 5 bases from J, the junction kept 5 bases outside the gene matches.

The sample in question was CD4+ T cells sorted from blood, obtained at week 24, from a patient treated with tofacitinib. V usage is TRBV28 and J usage is TRBJ2-1; 7 bases match TRBD1. The sequence was obtained from a human donor with alopecia areata. CDR3 DNA sequence: TGTGCCAGCAGTTTATTGGGGACAGCTGACAATGAGCAGTTCTTC. Translated: CASSLLGTADNEQFF.